Listed below are T cell receptor beta chains from one sample, sequenced in a study of blood T cell repertoires in COVID-19. Clones were sequenced by immunoSEQ multiplex PCR, and TCRdb holds only the in-frame ones, with some missing. The data hold more than 70,000 clones, with roughly 80% observed a single time. The sequencing sample was made of peripheral blood. The receptors shown here come from a woman aged 70-85 years with acute or convalescent COVID-19. Each CDR3 is given with its conserved first and last residue. D genes are given only for firm matches. Some rows have no size entry. The others give once, few or many, or a class for an expanded clone.

TGTGCCAGCAGCCCAGGGTTCGGCCCAGATACGCAGTATTTT	CASSPGFGPDTQYF	TRBJ2-3	.	TRBV6-5	.	14
TGTGCCAGCAGTGAATCCCGCGTACTCTCTGGGGCCAACGTCCTGACTTTC	CASSESRVLSGANVLTF	TRBJ2-6	.	TRBV25-1	.	17
TGTGCCAGCAGCAATCCGGGACAGATGAACACTGAAGCTTTCTTT	CASSNPGQMNTEAFF	TRBJ1-1	.	TRBV25-1	TRBD1	15
TGTGCCAGCAGTTGGACCGGGAGAAACAATGAGCAGTTCTTC	CASSWTGRNNEQFF	TRBJ2-1	.	TRBV7-3	.	14
TGTGCCAGCAGTGAACAGGGGGCGCGTCAGCCCCAGCATTTT	CASSEQGARQPQHF	TRBJ1-5	.	TRBV2	TRBD1	14
TGTGCCAGTAGGCAACTACAGGGGGACGGAAACACCATATATTTT	CASRQLQGDGNTIYF	TRBJ1-3	.	TRBV19	TRBD1	15
TGTGCCAGCAGGCGGGCCGGGTACTACGAGCAGTACTTC	CASRRAGYYEQYF	TRBJ2-7	.	TRBV2	.	13
TGTGCCACCGGGGACAGGGCGACAGATACGCAGTATTTT	CATGDRATDTQYF	TRBJ2-3	.	TRBV19	TRBD1	13
TGCAGCGTGGCCGGGGACAGGGTCAGCGGCTACACCTTC	CSVAGDRVSGYTF	TRBJ1-2	.	TRBV29-1	TRBD1	13
TGTGCCAGCAGCATGGGACAAAGATACGAGCAGTACTTC	CASSMGQRYEQYF	TRBJ2-7	.	TRBV5-4	.	13
TGTGCCAGTAGTAACCTCCGGGACAGTCTTAATTCACCCCTCCACTTT	CASSNLRDSLNSPLHF	TRBJ1-6	few	TRBV19	TRBD1	16
TGTGCCAGCAGCCAAGCAGGTGGGGCCAACGTCCTGACTTTC	CASSQAGGANVLTF	TRBJ2-6	.	TRBV3-1/TRBV3-2	.	14
TGTGCCAGCAGCTTTAGGACAGGCACTGGGGCCAACGTCCTGACTTTC	CASSFRTGTGANVLTF	TRBJ2-6	.	TRBV11-2	TRBD1	16
TGTGCCAGCAGCCCGAGGCGGGGTGGAGGCGGCTACCAAGAGACCCAGTACTTC	CASSPRRGGGGYQETQYF	TRBJ2-5	.	TRBV5-5	.	18
TGTGCCAGCAGAACCGGACAGGGTTTTTCACCCCTCCACTTT	CASRTGQGFSPLHF	TRBJ1-6	.	TRBV27	TRBD1	14
TGTGCCAGTAGTATACCACGGGAGGTCGTTGGCAATGAGCAGTTCTTC	CASSIPREVVGNEQFF	TRBJ2-1	.	TRBV19	TRBD2	16
TGTGCCAGCAGCGCTACAGGGGGCTATGATGGCTACACCTTC	CASSATGGYDGYTF	TRBJ1-2	.	TRBV21-1	.	14
TGTGCCAGCAGCCAACTAAATTCACCCCTCCACTTT	CASSQLNSPLHF	TRBJ1-6	.	TRBV3-1/TRBV3-2	.	12
TGTGCCAGCAGCGTAGCGGGGGGACCCTACAATGAGCAGTTCTTC	CASSVAGGPYNEQFF	TRBJ2-1	.	TRBV9	TRBD2	15
TGTGCCAGCAGCCCGGGACTAGCGGGGACTAGCACAGATACGCAGTATTTT	CASSPGLAGTSTDTQYF	TRBJ2-3	few	TRBV3-1/TRBV3-2	TRBD2	17
TGTGCCAGCAGTGAAATATGGCAGGGGAACATCTACGAGCAGTACTTC	CASSEIWQGNIYEQYF	TRBJ2-7	few	TRBV6-1	.	16
TGTGCCAGCCGGGTACGCAGAAATTCACCCCTCCACTTT	CASRVRRNSPLHF	TRBJ1-6	.	TRBV2	.	13
TGTGCCACCCGGGTAGGGGGGGGCCTCTACGAGCAGTACTTC	CATRVGGGLYEQYF	TRBJ2-7	.	TRBV15	.	14
TGTGCCAGCAGCCCCAGGATGGGCAGCGAGCAGTACTTC	CASSPRMGSEQYF	TRBJ2-7	.	TRBV14	.	13
TGCGCCAGCAGCCAACCCCTAGTACGCAATGAGCAGTTCTTC	CASSQPLVRNEQFF	TRBJ2-1	.	TRBV4-1	.	14